Listed here are 8 T cell receptor beta chains from one sample, sequenced in a study of regulatory T cells in long-lasting Graves disease. CDR3 regions were amplified by Arm-PCR using iRepertoire HTBI primers to build TCR beta libraries. Each CDR3 protein gets one entry after TCRdb re-called the multiplex PCR reads with MiXCR. The table includes roughly 250,000 distinct CDR3 sequences, about 17% detected once. Time point of the sample: newly diagnosed GD, antithyroid drugs for less than 3 months. After RNA was extracted from PBMCs, the TCR library was made from it. These same data were also listed under a study on T cells in Graves' hyperthyroidism and ophthalmopathy.

Sequencing used peripheral blood mononuclear cells (PBMCs), obtained at new diagnosis, from a patient treated with antithyroid drugs. These receptors all come from a young woman with Graves disease.

This clonotype was observed at least ten times. The gene calls are TRBV7-2 and TRBJ1-2; no clear D gene. The CDR3 runs 14 residues. The V gene's germline CDR1 is SGHTA and CDR2 FQGNSA. V was cut by 1 base and J by 4 bases, with 10 bases left in between. This chain's CDR3 is CASSLVSDSYGYTF. The CDR3 bases are TGTGCCAGCAGCTTAGTTAGCGATTCCTATGGCTACACCTTC.

This clonotype was found many times. The rearrangement links TRBV7-2 to TRBJ2-5; TRBD1 might be the D (6 bases). Trimming took 6 bases from V and 5 from J, leaving 10 bases between them. The CDR3 is 12 amino acids. Germline V CDR1 and CDR2: SGHTA, FQGNSA. CDR3 amino acids: CASRRGWETQYF. Written as DNA, the CDR3 is TGTGCCAGCAGGAGGGGGTGGGAGACCCAGTACTTC.

This clonotype was observed many times. A read error may produce the germline difference seen at one junction end. This rearrangement joins TRBV4-1 to TRBJ1-4, with 7 bases that match TRBD1. Germline V gives CDR1 MGHRA, CDR2 YSYEKL. The CDR3 has 15 residues. The CDR3 nucleotides read TGCGCCAGCTGCCAATTACAGGGGACTAATGAAAAACTGTTTTTT. Translation gives CASCQLQGTNEKLFF.

This clonotype was recorded many times. The V gene is TRBV3-1, the J gene TRBJ2-1; D is unresolved. Germline values: CDR1 LGHDT, CDR2 YNNKEL (reference sequence). The CDR3 extends over 14 amino acids. The V and J ends lost 0 bases and 8 bases respectively, with 11 bases between them. The CDR3 sequence is CASSQEVGSDEQFF. The CDR3 DNA is TGTGCCAGCAGCCAAGAGGTGGGGTCGGATGAGCAGTTCTTC.

This clonotype was counted at least ten times. This sequence joins TRBV2 and TRBJ2-7; 7 bases agree with TRBD2. The CDR3 consists of 15 residues. Germline assignment: CDR1 SNHLY and CDR2 FYNNEI. The V segment lost 7 bases and the J segment 0 bases; nucleotides outside the gene matches: 9. CDR3 sequence reads: CASTAGEGYSYEQYF. CDR3 sequence (DNA): TGTGCCAGCACCGCGGGGGAGGGTTACTCCTACGAGCAGTACTTC.

This clonotype was found many times. The rearrangement joins TRBV3-1 to TRBJ2-1; the match to TRBD2 covers 7 bases. This CDR3 has 15 amino acids. V was pared by 4 bases and J by 3 bases, with 6 bases of the junction left unmatched. Germline CDR1 LGHDT, CDR2 YNNKEL (reference sequence). CDR3 nucleotide sequence: TGTGCCAGCAGCCCGACTAGCACAAACTACAATGAGCAGTTCTTC. Translation: CASSPTSTNYNEQFF.

Many counts were recorded for this clonotype. V usage is TRBV7-9 and J usage is TRBJ2-3; no clear D gene. Per the germline V gene, CDR1 is SEHNR and CDR2 is FQNEAQ (reference sequence). The CDR3 is 12 amino acids. V was shortened by 4 bases and J by 2 bases, with 4 bases between the two germline ends. The CDR3: CASSSNTDTQYF. The CDR3 nucleotides read TGTGCCAGCAGCTCCAACACAGATACGCAGTATTTT. The variable domain in full, with the rest retrieved from reference TRBV7-9 and TRBJ2-3, is DTGVSQNPRHKITKRGQNVTFRCDPISEHNRLYWYRQTLGQGPEFLTYFQNEAQLEKSRLLSDRFSAERPKGSFSTLEIQRTEQGDSAMYLCASSSNTDTQYFGPGTRLTVL.

In its sample, this clonotype was seen many times. CDR3 sequence: CASSLPGETDTQYF. The CDR3 nucleotides read TGTGCCAGCTCACTTCCAGGAGAAACGGATACGCAGTATTTT. The V call is TRBV18, the J call TRBJ2-3; D not resolved. Germline CDR1 KGHSH, CDR2 LQKENI. This CDR3 region has 14 residues. The V and J ends lost 4 bases and 6 bases respectively, with 14 bases between them.